This T cell receptor beta chain comes out of a study of Graves' ophthalmopathy and Graves' hyperthyroidism. The TCR beta CDR3 regions underwent amplification from RNA transcripts. Following a first-round RT-PCR that used HTBI primers, a second-round multiplex PCR was carried out. MiXCR was run by TCRdb on the multiplex PCR reads, yielding one entry per CDR3 protein. This sample has hundreds of thousands of distinct CDR3 sequences, with just over 15% found just once. Over 18 months of follow-up, stable hyperthyroidism required that no ophthalmopathy appear. Clinical symptoms, serum thyroxine, TRAb, thyroid ultrasound and orbital computed tomography determined diagnosis. Trimming removed 1 base at V and 4 bases at J, with 16 bases between. This CDR3 comprises 15 residues. The germline gives CDR1 DFQATT, CDR2 SNEGSKA (reference sequence). There are many counts of this clonotype. What it binds is not known.

Findings and limits, study-wide: Blood samples also showed most expanded thyroid clonotypes exceeding 0.001 frequency.

The TCR comes from a woman aged 18-29 years with stable Graves' hyperthyroidism. Sequencing was carried out using peripheral blood. The chain couples TRBV20-1 to TRBJ1-1; D ambiguous. The CDR3 nucleotides read TGCAGTGCTAGAGCCACAAGGGTTGGTAGCACTGAAGCTTTCTTT. Translating it yields CSARATRVGSTEAFF.